This TCR beta chain was captured by sequencing in a study of vaccination and CD4 T cells after COVID-19. The treatment here: approximately 9-day PBMC culture with coronavirus spike peptide pools or control peptides (ViraFEST assay). The authors replaced half the medium with fresh IL-2 medium on days 3 and 7. Negative selection recovered the CD4+ T cells once they had spent around 11 days in culture. Notes on this clonotype: No antigen is known for it.

CDR1 is SGHNT and CDR2 is YENEEA in the germline V gene. The CDR3 consists of 13 residues. Deletions cut 8 bases from V and 0 bases from J, with 9 bases between. The Oncomine TCR Beta short-read assay was applied to DNA of cultured CD4+ T cells. TCRdb fed the PCR reads into MiXCR, producing one record per CDR3 protein. The sample records around 13,000 distinct CDR3 sequences, 30% to 45% being singletons. The TCR originated in a human donor with COVID-19. The V and J genes are TRBV11-3 and TRBJ2-3, with D tentatively TRBD2 (5 bases). Sequenced sample: cultured CD4+ T cells from blood. The DNA of the CDR3 is TGTGCCAGCGCTCCGGGAAGCACAGATACGCAGTATTTT. Amino acid sequence: CASAPGSTDTQYF.